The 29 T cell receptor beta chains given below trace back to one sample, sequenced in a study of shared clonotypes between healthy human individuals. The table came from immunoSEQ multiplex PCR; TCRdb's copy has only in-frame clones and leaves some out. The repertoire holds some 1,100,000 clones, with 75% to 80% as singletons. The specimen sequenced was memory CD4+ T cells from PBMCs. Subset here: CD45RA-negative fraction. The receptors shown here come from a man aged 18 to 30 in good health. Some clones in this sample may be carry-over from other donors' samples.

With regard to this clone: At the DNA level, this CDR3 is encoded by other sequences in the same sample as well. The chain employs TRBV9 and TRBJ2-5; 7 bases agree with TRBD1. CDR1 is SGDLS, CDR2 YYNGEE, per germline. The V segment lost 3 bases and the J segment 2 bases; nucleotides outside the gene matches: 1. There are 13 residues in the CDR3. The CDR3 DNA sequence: TGTGCCAGCAGCGCGACAGGGCAAGAGACCCAGTACTTC. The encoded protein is CASSATGQETQYF. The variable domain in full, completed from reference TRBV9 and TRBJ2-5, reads DSGVTQTPKHLITATGQRVTLRCSPRSGDLSVYWYQQSLDQGLQFLIQYYNGEERAKGNILERFSAQQFPDLHSELNLSSLELGDSALYFCASSATGQETQYFGPGTRLLVL.

CDR3 amino acids: CASSLHQAPTDTQYF. Here the CDR3 DNA reads TGTGCCAGCAGCCTACACCAAGCGCCCACAGATACGCAGTATTTT. This sequence joins TRBV7-9 and TRBJ2-3, with D unclear. CDR3 length equals 15 residues. With 5 bases removed from V and 2 bases from J, the gap between germline ends came to 14 bases. Germline V CDR1 and CDR2: SEHNR, FQNEAQ (reference sequence).

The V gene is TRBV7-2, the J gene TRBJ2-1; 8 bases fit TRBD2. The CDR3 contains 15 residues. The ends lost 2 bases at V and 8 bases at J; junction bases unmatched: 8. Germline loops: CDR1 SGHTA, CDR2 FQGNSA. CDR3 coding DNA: TGTGCCAGCAGCTTAACTTCTGGACTAGCCCATGAGCAGTTCTTC. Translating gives CASSLTSGLAHEQFF. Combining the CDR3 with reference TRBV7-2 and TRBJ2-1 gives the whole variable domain GAGVSQSPSNKVTEKGKDVELRCDPISGHTALYWYRQSLGQGLEFLIYFQGNSAPDKSGLPSDRFSAERTGGSVSTLTIQRTQQEDSAVYLCASSLTSGLAHEQFFGPGTRLTVL.

Written as DNA, the CDR3 is TGTGCCAGCAGCCCCCGAGGGCGAGATACGCAGTATTTT. Amino acid sequence: CASSPRGRDTQYF. The chain is built from TRBV9 and TRBJ2-3; D is possibly TRBD2 (5 bases). CDR1 and CDR2 (germline): SGDLS, YYNGEE. This CDR3 has 13 residues. Trimming removed 4 bases from V and 5 bases from J, with 11 bases in between.

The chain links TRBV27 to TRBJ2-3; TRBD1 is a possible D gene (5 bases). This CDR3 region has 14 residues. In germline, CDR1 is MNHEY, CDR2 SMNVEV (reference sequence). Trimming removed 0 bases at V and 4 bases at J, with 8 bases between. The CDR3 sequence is CASSLSQGADTQYF. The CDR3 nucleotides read TGTGCCAGCAGTTTATCCCAGGGCGCAGATACGCAGTATTTT.

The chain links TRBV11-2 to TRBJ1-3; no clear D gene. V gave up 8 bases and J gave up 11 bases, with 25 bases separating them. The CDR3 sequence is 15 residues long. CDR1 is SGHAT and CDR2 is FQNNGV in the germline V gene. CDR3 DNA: TGTGCCAGCCCTTACAGCGACGGGCCAAATCGGTCCATATATTTT. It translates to CASPYSDGPNRSIYF.

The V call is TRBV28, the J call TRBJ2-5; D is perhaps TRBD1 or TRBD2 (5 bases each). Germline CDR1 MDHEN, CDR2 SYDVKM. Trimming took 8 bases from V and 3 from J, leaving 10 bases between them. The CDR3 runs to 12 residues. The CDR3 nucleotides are TGTGCCAGCCACGAGGGGAAAGAGACCCAGTACTTC. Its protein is CASHEGKETQYF. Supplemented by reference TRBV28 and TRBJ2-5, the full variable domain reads DVKVTQSSRYLVKRTGEKVFLECVQDMDHENMFWYRQDPGLGLRLIYFSYDVKMKEKGDIPEGYSVSREKKERFSLILESASTNQTSMYLCASHEGKETQYFGPGTRLLVL.

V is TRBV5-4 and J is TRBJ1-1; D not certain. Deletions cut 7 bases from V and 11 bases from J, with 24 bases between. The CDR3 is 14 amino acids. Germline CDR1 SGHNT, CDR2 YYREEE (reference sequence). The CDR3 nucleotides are TGTGCCAGCGGACCCAATACCCTCGGGCGCGGGGCTTTCTTT. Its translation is CASGPNTLGRGAFF.

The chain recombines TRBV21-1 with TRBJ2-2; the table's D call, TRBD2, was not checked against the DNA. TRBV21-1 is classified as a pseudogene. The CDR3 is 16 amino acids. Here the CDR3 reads CASSIPEGQEPGELFF. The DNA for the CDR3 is TGTGCCAGCAGCATCCCGGAGGGTCAAGAGCCCGGGGAGCTGTTTTTT.

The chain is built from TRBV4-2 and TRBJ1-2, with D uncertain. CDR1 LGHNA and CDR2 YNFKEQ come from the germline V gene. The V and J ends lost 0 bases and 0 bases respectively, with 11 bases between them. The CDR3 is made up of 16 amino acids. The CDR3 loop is CASSQEGYSPNYGYTF. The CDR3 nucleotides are TGTGCCAGCAGCCAAGAGGGCTATTCCCCTAACTATGGCTACACCTTC.

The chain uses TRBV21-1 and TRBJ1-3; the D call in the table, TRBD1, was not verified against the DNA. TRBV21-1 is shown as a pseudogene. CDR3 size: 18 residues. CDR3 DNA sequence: TGTGCCAGCAGCGGGCGGGGACAGCCTTTCTTCTCTGGAAACACCATATATTTT. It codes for CASSGRGQPFFSGNTIYF.

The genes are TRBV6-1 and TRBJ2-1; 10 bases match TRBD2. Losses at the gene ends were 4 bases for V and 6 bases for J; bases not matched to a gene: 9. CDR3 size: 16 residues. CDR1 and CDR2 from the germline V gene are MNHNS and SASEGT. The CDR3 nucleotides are TGTGCCAGCAGTGCCCTAGCGGGAGTACTCGGCAATGAGCAGTTCTTC. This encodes CASSALAGVLGNEQFF.

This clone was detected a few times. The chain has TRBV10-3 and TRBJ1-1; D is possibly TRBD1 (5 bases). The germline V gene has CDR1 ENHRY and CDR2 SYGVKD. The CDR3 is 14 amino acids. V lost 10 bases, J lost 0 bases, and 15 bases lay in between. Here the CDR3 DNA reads TGTGCCACCCTAGGGCAGGGAATGAACACTGAAGCTTTCTTT. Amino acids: CATLGQGMNTEAFF.

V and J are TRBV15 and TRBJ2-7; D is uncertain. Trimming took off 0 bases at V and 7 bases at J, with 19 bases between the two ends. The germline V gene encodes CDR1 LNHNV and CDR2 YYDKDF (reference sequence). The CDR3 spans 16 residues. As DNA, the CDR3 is TGTGCCACCAGCAGAGATCCCCAGGTGGGTGGAAAAGAGCAGTACTTC. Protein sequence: CATSRDPQVGGKEQYF.

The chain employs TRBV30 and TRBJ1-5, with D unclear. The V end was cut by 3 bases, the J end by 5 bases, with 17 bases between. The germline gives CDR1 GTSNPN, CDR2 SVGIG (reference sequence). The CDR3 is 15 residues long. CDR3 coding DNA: TGTGCCTGGAGCCCGCAAAATGGACTGGATCAGCCCCAGCATTTT. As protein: CAWSPQNGLDQPQHF.

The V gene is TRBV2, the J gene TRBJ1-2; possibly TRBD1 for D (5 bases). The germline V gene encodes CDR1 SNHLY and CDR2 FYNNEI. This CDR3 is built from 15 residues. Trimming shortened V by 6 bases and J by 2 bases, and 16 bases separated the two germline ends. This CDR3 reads CASSLRDGGNYGYTF. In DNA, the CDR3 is TGTGCCAGCAGCCTCCGGGACGGAGGCAACTATGGCTACACCTTC.

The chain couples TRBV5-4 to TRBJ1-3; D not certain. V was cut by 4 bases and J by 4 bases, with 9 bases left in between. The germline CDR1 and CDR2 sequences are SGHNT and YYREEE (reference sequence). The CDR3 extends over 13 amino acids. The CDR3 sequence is CASSRKTGNTIYF. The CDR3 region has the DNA TGTGCCAGCAGCCGGAAGACCGGAAACACCATATATTTT.

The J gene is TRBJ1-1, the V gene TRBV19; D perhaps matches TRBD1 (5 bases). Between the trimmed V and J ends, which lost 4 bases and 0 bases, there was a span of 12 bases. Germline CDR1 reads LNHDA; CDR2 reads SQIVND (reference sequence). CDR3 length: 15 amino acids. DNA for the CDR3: TGTGCCAGTAGTAGGGACGGAACCATGAACACTGAAGCTTTCTTT. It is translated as CASSRDGTMNTEAFF. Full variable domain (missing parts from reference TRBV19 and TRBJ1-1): DGGITQSPKYLFRKEGQNVTLSCEQNLNHDAMYWYRQDPGQGLRLIYYSQIVNDFQKGDIAEGYSVSREKKESFPLTVTSAQKNPTAFYLCASSRDGTMNTEAFFGQGTRLTVV.

Here the CDR3 reads CAISGAGAGAKETQYF. The CDR3 nucleotides read TGTGCCATCAGTGGGGCCGGGGCAGGGGCTAAAGAGACCCAGTACTTC. This sequence joins TRBV10-3 and TRBJ2-5, with D possibly being TRBD1 (6 bases). The germline CDR1 and CDR2 sequences are ENHRY and SYGVKD. This CDR3 has 16 amino acids. Trimming took 4 bases from V and 3 from J, leaving 18 bases between them.

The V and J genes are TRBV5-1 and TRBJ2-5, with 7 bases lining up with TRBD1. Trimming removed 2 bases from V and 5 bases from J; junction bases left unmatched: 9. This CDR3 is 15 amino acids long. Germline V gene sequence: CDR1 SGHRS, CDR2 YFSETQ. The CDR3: CASSFRDSIYETQYF. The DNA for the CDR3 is TGCGCCAGCAGCTTTCGGGACAGCATTTACGAGACCCAGTACTTC.

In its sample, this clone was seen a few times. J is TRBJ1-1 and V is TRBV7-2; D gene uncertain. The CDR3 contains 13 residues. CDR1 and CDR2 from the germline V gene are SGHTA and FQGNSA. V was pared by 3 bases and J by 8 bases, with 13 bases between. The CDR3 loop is CASSFSFGQEAFF. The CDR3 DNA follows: TGTGCCAGCAGCTTCAGCTTCGGGCAGGAAGCTTTCTTT.

The CDR3 sequence: CASSVGTSGSYEQYF. In DNA form, the CDR3 reads TGTGCCAGCAGTGTCGGGACTAGCGGGAGCTACGAGCAGTACTTC. The V call is TRBV2, the J call TRBJ2-7, with 14 bases identical to TRBD2. This CDR3 is 15 amino acids long. With 4 bases clipped from V and 3 bases from J, the junction kept 2 bases outside the gene matches. Germline V CDR1 and CDR2: SNHLY, FYNNEI.

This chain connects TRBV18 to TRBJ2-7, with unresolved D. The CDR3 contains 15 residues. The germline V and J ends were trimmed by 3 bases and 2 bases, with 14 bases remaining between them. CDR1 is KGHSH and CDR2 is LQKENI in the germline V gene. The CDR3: CASSPVVKNTYEQYF. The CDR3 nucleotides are TGTGCCAGCTCACCGGTGGTAAAGAATACCTACGAGCAGTACTTC.

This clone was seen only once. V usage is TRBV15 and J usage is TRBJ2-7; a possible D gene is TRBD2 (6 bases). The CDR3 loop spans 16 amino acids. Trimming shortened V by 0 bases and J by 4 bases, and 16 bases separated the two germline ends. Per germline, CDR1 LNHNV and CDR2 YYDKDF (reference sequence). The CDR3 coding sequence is TGTGCCACCAGCAGAGATCGGGGGACGGAAACTTACGAGCAGTACTTC. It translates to CATSRDRGTETYEQYF.

The CDR3 protein is CASSFGGSYEQYF. The CDR3 coding sequence is TGCGCCAGCAGCTTTGGGGGTTCCTACGAGCAGTACTTC. The chain carries TRBV5-1 and TRBJ2-7; possibly TRBD1 or TRBD2 for D (5 bases each). Germline assignment: CDR1 SGHRS and CDR2 YFSETQ. The CDR3 has 13 amino acids. The ends were cut back, 2 bases at V and 1 base at J, with 7 bases in the middle.

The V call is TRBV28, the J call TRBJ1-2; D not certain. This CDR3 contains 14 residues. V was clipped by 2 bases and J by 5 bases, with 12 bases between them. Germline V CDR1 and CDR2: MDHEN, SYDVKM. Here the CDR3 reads CASSLGWAGYGYTF. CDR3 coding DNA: TGTGCCAGCAGTTTAGGATGGGCTGGATATGGCTACACCTTC.

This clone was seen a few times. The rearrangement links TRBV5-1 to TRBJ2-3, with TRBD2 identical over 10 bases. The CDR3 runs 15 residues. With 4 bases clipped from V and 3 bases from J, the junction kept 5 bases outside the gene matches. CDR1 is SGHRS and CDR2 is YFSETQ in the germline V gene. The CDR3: CASSVGTSATDTQYF. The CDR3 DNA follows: TGCGCCAGCAGCGTCGGGACTAGCGCTACAGATACGCAGTATTTT.

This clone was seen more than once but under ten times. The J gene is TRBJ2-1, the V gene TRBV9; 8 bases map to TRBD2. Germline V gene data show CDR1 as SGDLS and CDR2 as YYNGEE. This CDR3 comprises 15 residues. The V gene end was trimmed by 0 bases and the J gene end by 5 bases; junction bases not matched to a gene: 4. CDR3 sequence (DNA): TGTGCCAGCAGCGTAGAGGGACTAGATCACAATGAGCAGTTCTTC. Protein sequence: CASSVEGLDHNEQFF.

CDR3 nucleotide sequence: TGTGCCAGCAGCTTACCAGACAGGGGTGTTGGCTACACCTTC. Protein product: CASSLPDRGVGYTF. J is TRBJ1-2 and V is TRBV5-8; 8 bases are a match to TRBD1. Germline CDR1 is SGHTS and CDR2 is YDEGEE. The CDR3 spans 14 residues. V trimming: 2 bases; J trimming: 7 bases; junction bases outside the gene matches: 7.